The clone carrying this T cell receptor (beta chain) was found a few times. The antigen is undetermined. TCRbeta library construction was performed incorporating unique molecular identifiers. TCRdb fed the PCR reads into MiXCR, producing one record per CDR3 protein. The profile covers 700,000 to 850,000 distinct CDR3 sequences, with about 15% appearing a single time and approximately 5% taken by the ten largest. The sample belongs to a study of T-cell reconstitution after alpha-beta-depleted transplantation in children. Notes on the study in general: Reportedly, roughly two months post-transplant, alpha-beta T cells arose from several hundred expanded graft clones. The main origin of T-cell counts and diversity one year after transplant was newly produced T cells. Where some patients showed high TCRbeta diversity at day 60, it came from recipient T cells and thymic progenitors that had survived.

The CDR3 extends over 14 amino acids. The V gene's germline CDR1 is SGHDN and CDR2 FVKESK. The V gene end was trimmed by 6 bases and the J gene end by 7 bases; junction bases not matched to a gene: 9. This TCR was sampled from a male patient aged 10-17 years who had a stem cell transplant for acute lymphoblastic leukemia, so the T cells may come from the graft donor. The V call is TRBV14, the J call TRBJ2-3, with TRBD1 matching over 8 bases. Here the sequenced sample was PBMCs, mostly from graft donor cells, taken 360 days after TCRalphabeta/CD19-depleted stem cell transplant. The CDR3 DNA follows: TGTGCCAGCAGACATTCCGGACAGGGCTATACGCAGTATTTT. Translating gives CASRHSGQGYTQYF.